The source of this T cell receptor beta chain is a study of neoadjuvant anti-PD-1 for oral cavity cancer. Produced via immunoSEQ multiplex PCR; TCRdb's table is partial and in-frame only. The repertoire holds about 12,000 clones, with around three fifths as singletons. This clone has more than one count but fewer than ten. Its antigen remains unidentified. Study-wide points: Only a few patients per response group were TCR-analyzed; validation needed.

V was shortened by 2 bases and J by 2 bases, with 19 bases between the two germline ends. Germline values: CDR1 MNHNS, CDR2 SASEGT. CDR3 length equals 18 residues. Material: tumor tissue, obtained before nivolumab (anti-PD-1) treatment. This TCR came from a person aged 35-79 years with oral cavity squamous cell carcinoma. The donor label of this sample is uncertain. The genes are TRBV6-1 and TRBJ1-5; D may be TRBD1 (5 bases). The CDR3 nucleotides read TGTGCCAGCAGTGAACCGTGGGGGACCTGGTATGGCAATCAGCCCCAGCATTTT. Translated: CASSEPWGTWYGNQPQHF.